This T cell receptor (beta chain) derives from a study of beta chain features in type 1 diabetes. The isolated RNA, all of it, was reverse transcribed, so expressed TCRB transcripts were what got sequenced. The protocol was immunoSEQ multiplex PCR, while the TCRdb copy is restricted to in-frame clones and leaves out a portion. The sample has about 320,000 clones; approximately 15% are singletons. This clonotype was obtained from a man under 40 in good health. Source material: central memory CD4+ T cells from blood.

The CDR3 protein is CASSPGTGGFGYTF. Here the CDR3 DNA reads TGTGCCAGCAGCCCCGGGACAGGGGGTTTTGGCTACACCTTC. This chain uses TRBV7-3 with TRBJ1-2, with 11 bases fitting TRBD1. The CDR3 length is 14 residues. Per the germline V gene, CDR1 is SGHTA and CDR2 is FQGTGA. V lost 5 bases, J lost 7 bases, and 6 bases stayed unmatched.